This passage covers 17 T cell receptor beta chains from one sample sequenced in a study of technical replicates of blood from several donors. Assay: immunoSEQ multiplex PCR; the TCRdb copy retains only in-frame clones and omits some. The sample shows roughly 100,000 clones, 90% to 97% of them seen only once. The sequenced sample consisted of T cells isolated from PBMCs. The receptors originated from a human donor in good health.

V is TRBV19 and J is TRBJ2-7; TRBD2 matches at 10 bases. The V segment lost 5 bases and the J segment 5 bases; nucleotides outside the gene matches: 12. The CDR3 loop spans 16 amino acids. Germline CDR1 LNHDA, CDR2 SQIVND (reference sequence). The CDR3 DNA reads as TGTGCCAGTAGTGCGCAGGCTAGCGGGAGAGGTCACGAGCAGTACTTC. Translated: CASSAQASGRGHEQYF.

This rearrangement joins TRBV5-5 to TRBJ1-5; D is uncertain. Germline loops: CDR1 SGHKS, CDR2 YYEKEE (reference sequence). With 1 base removed from V and 5 bases from J, the gap between germline ends came to 7 bases. This CDR3 is built from 13 residues. The CDR3 DNA sequence: TGTGCCAGCAGCTTGAATTCGGATCAGCCCCAGCATTTT. Its translation is CASSLNSDQPQHF. The whole variable domain, remainder taken from reference TRBV5-5 and TRBJ1-5, is DAGVTQSPTHLIKTRGQQVTLRCSPISGHKSVSWYQQVLGQGPQFIFQYYEKEERGRGNFPDRFSARQFPNYSSELNVNALLLGDSALYLCASSLNSDQPQHFGDGTRLSIL.

This chain uses TRBV19 with TRBJ2-1; TRBD1 matches 7 bases. The CDR3 length is 16 residues. V gave up 5 bases and J gave up 4 bases; unmatched junction bases: 11. Germline V CDR1 and CDR2: LNHDA, SQIVND (reference sequence). The CDR3 bases are TGTGCCAGTAGTTATTCTCCCGGACAGGCGTACAATGAGCAGTTCTTC. Its translation: CASSYSPGQAYNEQFF.

This rearrangement joins TRBV4-2 to TRBJ1-2, with no clear D. The ends were cut back, 4 bases at V and 4 bases at J, with 10 bases in the middle. Germline V gives CDR1 LGHNA, CDR2 YNFKEQ. The CDR3 runs to 13 residues. The CDR3 region is CASSPPSFYGYTF. The CDR3 bases are TGTGCCAGCAGCCCTCCTAGCTTCTATGGCTACACCTTC.

This chain uses TRBV6-5 with TRBJ2-5; possible D gene TRBD1, 5 bases. CDR1 and CDR2 from the germline V gene are MNHEY and SVGAGI. The length of the CDR3 is 13 residues. The V and J ends lost 6 bases and 4 bases respectively, with 12 bases between them. The CDR3 DNA follows: TGTGCCAGCAGCACCAGGGATGGAGAGACCCAGTACTTC. It is translated as CASSTRDGETQYF.

The chain employs TRBV28 and TRBJ1-4, with 7 bases matching TRBD1. V lost 4 bases to trimming and J lost 2 bases; unmatched junction nucleotides: 7. The germline gives CDR1 MDHEN, CDR2 SYDVKM. The CDR3 sequence is 16 residues long. The DNA of the CDR3 is TGTGCCAGCAGTTCAACAGGGGAGGCGACTAATGAAAAACTGTTTTTT. Amino acids: CASSSTGEATNEKLFF.

This sequence joins TRBV2 and TRBJ2-2; 7 bases fit TRBD1. From germline, CDR1 is SNHLY and CDR2 FYNNEI. After removal of 1 base from V and 0 bases from J, the junction contained 2 bases not matched to a gene. The CDR3 covers 16 residues. CDR3 loop: CASSEEGTANTGELFF. The CDR3 region has the DNA TGTGCCAGCAGTGAAGAGGGGACAGCGAACACCGGGGAGCTGTTTTTT.

This chain links TRBV5-4 with TRBJ1-1; D is possibly TRBD1 (6 bases). V lost 1 base and J 2 bases, leaving 12 bases between the germline ends. Germline CDR1 is SGHNT and CDR2 is YYREEE (reference sequence). The CDR3 spans 15 residues. The CDR3 is CASSLLGGPNTEAFF. The CDR3 nucleotides are TGTGCCAGCAGCTTGTTGGGGGGGCCAAACACTGAAGCTTTCTTT.

The chain combines TRBV10-1 with TRBJ1-2; D unresolved. Per the germline V gene, CDR1 is WNHNN and CDR2 is SYGVQD (reference sequence). V dropped 0 bases and J dropped 6 bases, with 8 bases sitting between them. This CDR3 has 13 amino acids. CDR3 sequence (DNA): TGCGCCAGCAGTGAGTCCACGGGTCATGGCTACACCTTC. It codes for CASSESTGHGYTF.

The rearrangement joins TRBV7-2 to TRBJ2-1; a weak D match, TRBD2 (6 bases). V shed 3 bases and J shed 5 bases, with 14 bases lying between them. CDR3 length: 15 residues. Germline lookup yields CDR1 SGHTA and CDR2 FQGNSA. The CDR3: CASSFRGALHNEQFF. DNA of the CDR3: TGTGCCAGCAGCTTTCGCGGGGCGCTTCACAATGAGCAGTTCTTC.

V usage is TRBV19 and J usage is TRBJ2-1; D possibly corresponds to TRBD1 (6 bases). The CDR3 is 14 residues long. V lost 7 bases to trimming and J lost 1 base, with 11 bases between them. Germline CDR1 and CDR2: LNHDA and SQIVND (reference sequence). The CDR3 nucleotides are TGTGCCAGTAATTATAGGGGGTCCTACAATGAGCAGTTCTTC. Translation: CASNYRGSYNEQFF.

The J gene is TRBJ2-7, the V gene TRBV5-4; 8 bases are shared with TRBD1. With 2 bases clipped from V and 6 bases from J, the junction kept 10 bases outside the gene matches. The CDR3 contains 15 residues. Germline V gene data show CDR1 as SGHNT and CDR2 as YYREEE (reference sequence). CDR3 loop: CASSLYGQGFFEQYF. In DNA form, the CDR3 reads TGTGCCAGCAGCTTATACGGACAGGGATTTTTCGAGCAGTACTTC.

The CDR3 coding sequence is TGTGCCAGCTCACCCCATGCCATAGGACAGGGTGCCGGGGAGCTGTTTTTT. Amino acids: CASSPHAIGQGAGELFF. The chain carries TRBV18 and TRBJ2-2; 8 nucleotides agree with TRBD1. Germline CDR1 reads KGHSH; CDR2 reads LQKENI. J lost 6 bases, V lost 3 bases, and 12 bases had no gene match. The CDR3 has 17 amino acids. Combining the CDR3 with reference TRBV18 and TRBJ2-2 gives the whole variable domain NAGVMQNPRHLVRRRGQEARLRCSPMKGHSHVYWYRQLPEEGLKFMVYLQKENIIDESGMPKERFSAEFPKEGPSILRIQQVVRGDSAAYFCASSPHAIGQGAGELFFGEGSRLTVL.

The CDR3 loop reads CASSQTQGVPQHF. Written as DNA, the CDR3 is TGTGCCAGCAGCCAAACGCAGGGGGTACCCCAGCATTTT. The chain recombines TRBV5-6 with TRBJ1-5, with 7 bases identical to TRBD1. The CDR3 has 13 residues. Germline trimming cut 4 bases from V and 10 bases from J; bases unmatched to any gene: 8. Germline-derived CDR1 and CDR2 are SGHDT and YYEEEE.

The gene calls are TRBV28 and TRBJ1-2, with 7 nucleotides matching TRBD1. The CDR3 is 14 residues long. Germline CDR1 and CDR2: MDHEN and SYDVKM. V gave up 5 bases and J gave up 7 bases; unmatched junction bases: 10. In nucleotides, the CDR3 is TGTGCCAGCAGTCAGGACAGGCCTGACAGTGGCTACACCTTC. Amino acids: CASSQDRPDSGYTF.

CDR3: CASSEIAEEGANVLTF. Here the CDR3 DNA reads TGTGCCAGCAGTGAGATAGCGGAAGAGGGGGCCAACGTCCTGACTTTC. This sequence joins TRBV6-4 and TRBJ2-6; tentative D call: TRBD2 (6 bases). The length of the CDR3 is 16 residues. The V gene lost 3 bases and the J gene lost 4 bases, with 13 bases spanning the gap. The germline V gene has CDR1 MRHNA and CDR2 SNTAGT.

The chain recombines TRBV5-5 with TRBJ2-2, with 10 bases fitting TRBD1. Germline V gives CDR1 SGHKS, CDR2 YYEKEE (reference sequence). With 3 bases clipped from V and 7 bases from J, the junction kept 9 bases outside the gene matches. The CDR3 spans 16 residues. CDR3 sequence: CASSSRTGGTLGELFF. As DNA, the CDR3 is TGTGCCAGCAGCTCTCGGACAGGGGGGACGCTCGGGGAGCTGTTTTTT.